A single sample is the source of the 8 T cell receptor beta chains below, sequenced in a study of blood T cell repertoires in COVID-19. Profiled with immunoSEQ multiplex PCR; TCRdb holds only in-frame clones, not every one. The table shows about 220,000 clones, with 80% to 90% occurring only once. Source material: PBMCs or T cells enriched from blood (not recorded which). These receptors were obtained from a woman aged 25 to 39 with acute COVID-19.

V gene TRBV12-3 or TRBV12-4 combines with J gene TRBJ2-7; D gene unclear. V dropped 2 bases and J dropped 6 bases, with 11 bases sitting between them. The CDR3 contains 13 residues. The CDR3, as DNA: TGTGCCAGCAGTTTAATCGGTCCCGGCGAGCAGTACTTC. This gives the protein CASSLIGPGEQYF.

The V and J genes are TRBV10-1 and TRBJ2-7, with TRBD2 identical over 15 bases. In germline, CDR1 is WNHNN, CDR2 SYGVQD (reference sequence). Trimming cost V 6 bases and J 5 bases; bases outside gene matches: 5. This CDR3 region has 15 residues. The CDR3 here is CASSAGTSGGNEQYF. CDR3 DNA sequence: TGCGCCAGCAGCGCCGGGACTAGCGGGGGGAACGAGCAGTACTTC.

The V call is TRBV7-2, the J call TRBJ2-5; D is possibly TRBD1 (5 bases). V lost 4 bases to trimming and J lost 9 bases, with 18 bases between them. The germline V gene encodes CDR1 SGHTA and CDR2 FQGNSA. The CDR3 runs to 14 residues. CDR3 loop: CASSSDSSWLPQYF. The CDR3 nucleotides read TGTGCCAGCAGCTCCGACAGCTCTTGGCTGCCCCAGTACTTC.

The rearrangement links TRBV15 to TRBJ1-1; weak D call: TRBD1 (6 bases). The germline CDR1 and CDR2 sequences are LNHNV and YYDKDF (reference sequence). Trimming took 0 bases from V and 11 from J, leaving 10 bases between them. This CDR3 has 12 amino acids. The CDR3 DNA sequence: TGTGCCACCAGCAGAGAAGACAGGTGGGCTTTCTTT. Residues: CATSREDRWAFF.

V gene TRBV13 combines with J gene TRBJ2-1; TRBD1 might be the D (6 bases). This CDR3 contains 15 residues. Per the germline V gene, CDR1 is PRHDT and CDR2 is FYEKMQ (reference sequence). V was trimmed by 4 bases and J by 5 bases, leaving 15 bases between them. The CDR3, as DNA: TGTGCCAGCAGCTGGAGACAGGTTAAGAACAATGAGCAGTTCTTC. Protein: CASSWRQVKNNEQFF. Looking up the rest from reference TRBV13 and TRBJ2-1 gives the full variable domain: AAGVIQSPRHLIKEKRETATLKCYPIPRHDTVYWYQQGPGQDPQFLISFYEKMQSDKGSIPDRFSAQQFSDYHSELNMSSLELGDSALYFCASSWRQVKNNEQFFGPGTRLTVL.

The genes are TRBV13 and TRBJ1-1, with 8 bases that match TRBD1. Trimming at V came to 6 bases and at J to 0 bases, leaving 3 bases not matched to a gene. This CDR3 spans 14 amino acids. CDR1 is PRHDT, CDR2 FYEKMQ, per germline (reference sequence). CDR3 DNA: TGTGCCAGCAGACTGACAGGGGTGAACACTGAAGCTTTCTTT. Translation: CASRLTGVNTEAFF.

This clone was counted only a few times. The rearrangement joins TRBV27 to TRBJ1-1; TRBD1 aligns across 7 bases. The CDR3 extends over 13 amino acids. Germline assignment: CDR1 MNHEY and CDR2 SMNVEV (reference sequence). The junction had 7 bases not matched to a gene; V was cut back by 4 bases and J by 8 bases. DNA for the CDR3: TGTGCCAGCAGTTCCTCCGGGACAGTGGAAGCTTTCTTT. It yields the protein CASSSSGTVEAFF.

J is TRBJ1-5 and V is TRBV5-8, with D possibly being TRBD1 (5 bases). Germline-derived CDR1 and CDR2 are SGHTS and YDEGEE. The V end was cut by 4 bases, the J end by 4 bases, with 9 bases between. CDR3 length: 13 amino acids. The CDR3 reads CASSVGPNQPQHF. CDR3 bases: TGTGCCAGCAGCGTGGGGCCGAATCAGCCCCAGCATTTT.